These T cell receptor beta chains were read from a single sample in a study of shared clonotypes between healthy human individuals. Measured with immunoSEQ multiplex PCR; TCRdb has only the in-frame clones, and not every one. The table includes millions of clones, just over 90% detected once. Sequenced sample: naive CD4+ T cells sorted from blood. Receptors were obtained from a man in his late teens or twenties in good health. The CDR3 runs from the conserved cysteine through the conserved F or W. D genes are given only for firm matches.

TRBV6-4	TRBJ2-1	TRBD2	CASSGLAGGNEQFF	TGTGCCAGCAGTGGACTAGCGGGGGGGAATGAGCAGTTCTTC
TRBV7-2	TRBJ2-1	NA	CASSQSSSYNEQFF	TGTGCCAGCAGCCAGAGTAGCTCCTACAATGAGCAGTTCTTC
TRBV12-5	TRBJ1-1	NA	CASGLVPKAGSSNTEAFF	TGTGCTAGTGGTTTGGTACCAAAGGCGGGGTCTTCGAACACTGAAGCTTTCTTT
TRBV12-1	TRBJ2-7	NA	CASSFKGQGTSYEQYF	TGTGCCAGCAGCTTTAAGGGACAGGGGACCTCCTACGAGCAGTACTTC
TRBV6-6	TRBJ1-6	NA	CASQMGVSPLHF	TGTGCCAGCCAGATGGGGGTCTCACCCCTCCACTTT
TRBV6-1	TRBJ1-4	TRBD1	CASSDPGQGAWGEKLFF	TGTGCCAGCAGTGATCCAGGACAGGGGGCTTGGGGGGAAAAACTGTTTTTT
TRBV9	TRBJ2-2	TRBD2	CASSVDGTSGGVGELFF	TGTGCCAGCAGCGTGGACGGGACTAGCGGGGGAGTCGGGGAGCTGTTTTTT
TRBV5-6	TRBJ1-1	TRBD1	CASSFGTGGPGTEAFF	TGTGCCAGCAGCTTCGGGACAGGGGGCCCGGGCACTGAAGCTTTCTTT
TRBV9	TRBJ2-2	NA	CASSVHGTNTGELFF	TGTGCCAGCAGCGTACACGGGACGAACACCGGGGAGCTGTTTTTT
TRBV18	TRBJ1-3	NA	CASSPEIGKDTIYF	TGTGCCAGCTCACCCGAAATAGGAAAGGACACCATATATTTT
TRBV19	TRBJ1-2	NA	CASSPQGINYGYTF	TGTGCCAGTAGTCCTCAGGGGATTAACTATGGCTACACCTTC
TRBV29-1	TRBJ2-3	NA	CSVDQGSRADTQYF	TGCAGCGTTGATCAAGGGAGCCGAGCAGATACGCAGTATTTT
TRBV5-4	TRBJ1-2	TRBD1	CASTQGQGASYGYTF	TGTGCCAGCACCCAGGGACAGGGGGCTAGCTATGGCTACACCTTC